This T cell receptor beta chain derives from a study of T-cell reconstitution after alpha-beta-depleted transplantation in children. Turning to this clonotype: Its antigen remains unknown.

Per the germline V gene, CDR1 is MNHEY and CDR2 is SVGAGI. CDR3 length equals 17 residues. V shed 2 bases and J 7 bases; nucleotides not matched to a gene: 16. Unique molecular identifiers were used to barcode this TCRbeta library. MiXCR was run by TCRdb on the PCR reads, yielding one entry per CDR3 protein. The sample holds over 400,000 distinct CDR3 sequences; over 40% are singletons and the top ten take around 29%. Study findings and constraints: For some patients, TCRbeta diversity was high at day 60 because of recipient T cells and thymic progenitors that survived. After one year, T-cell counts and TCRbeta diversity mostly came from new T cells. Several hundred rapidly expanded clones from non-depleted graft cells reportedly supplied alpha-beta T cells about two months post-transplant.

The sequence was collected from a girl aged 2-10 years with aplastic anemia, due to receive a stem cell transplant. The chain employs TRBV6-5 and TRBJ1-1, with 7 bases that match TRBD1. The source material was PBMCs, sampled before TCRalphabeta/CD19-depleted stem cell transplant. The CDR3 sequence: CASSYTPRGIGGDEAFF. CDR3 bases: TGTGCCAGCAGTTACACCCCCAGGGGGATCGGCGGGGATGAAGCTTTCTTT.